This T cell receptor (beta chain) was sequenced during a study of cytomegalovirus exposure and HLA in healthy donors. Broader study findings: Later on, an analysis showed TCR association rates differing by HLA locus, with DRB1 the most and HLA-C the fewest. Reports indicate that TCR beta sequences accurately predicted the HLA-A and HLA-B alleles of most subjects.

The CDR3 contains 17 residues. V was pared by 5 bases and J by 5 bases, with 15 bases of the junction left unmatched. From germline, CDR1 is MDHEN and CDR2 SYDVKM. It was with 60 Vbeta and 13 Jbeta primers that the PCR ran. The assay was immunoSEQ multiplex PCR, and TCRdb's table has in-frame clones only and misses some. The table lists some 150,000 clones, 60% to 75% of them singletons. Only one count was recorded for this clone. Its specificity is not known. The chain couples TRBV28 to TRBJ1-2, with 9 bases matching TRBD1. This TCR was sampled from a man in his thirties or forties in good health and CMV-seronegative. The sample was PBMCs. In DNA form, the CDR3 reads TGTGCCAGCAGTCGGGGGGCACAGGGGGCGCGGTTATATGGCTACACCTTC. Its protein is CASSRGAQGARLYGYTF.